This T cell receptor (beta chain) was observed in a study of cytotoxic CD8 clonotypes in ibrutinib-treated CLL. Study overall: In all, roughly 11 patients were relapsed/refractory, fewer than 16 were treatment-naive and 17 to 18 were IGHV unmutated. Mean yields were about 280,000 productive templates and roughly 94,000 productive rearrangements per sample.

CDR1 and CDR2 (germline): MNHNY, SVGAGI (reference sequence). The CDR3 is 15 residues long. Trimming removed 0 bases from V and 0 bases from J, with 8 bases in between. Libraries were prepared by immunoSEQ multiplex PCR; TCRdb keeps only in-frame clonotypes and omits some of them. The table records 25,000 to 30,000 clones, around three quarters of them present only once. This clone was picked up a small number of times. The antigen is unknown. Study conclusions and caveats: A rise in clonality was seen at ibrutinib response, and a fall back toward baseline was seen at progression.

This sample comprised PBMCs, obtained after 24 months of ibrutinib treatment. This chain connects TRBV6-6 to TRBJ2-5, with D hard to call. This clonotype was obtained from a human donor with chronic lymphocytic leukemia. This CDR3 is CASSYSQRHQETQYF. CDR3 DNA: TGTGCCAGCAGTTACTCACAGAGACACCAAGAGACCCAGTACTTC.